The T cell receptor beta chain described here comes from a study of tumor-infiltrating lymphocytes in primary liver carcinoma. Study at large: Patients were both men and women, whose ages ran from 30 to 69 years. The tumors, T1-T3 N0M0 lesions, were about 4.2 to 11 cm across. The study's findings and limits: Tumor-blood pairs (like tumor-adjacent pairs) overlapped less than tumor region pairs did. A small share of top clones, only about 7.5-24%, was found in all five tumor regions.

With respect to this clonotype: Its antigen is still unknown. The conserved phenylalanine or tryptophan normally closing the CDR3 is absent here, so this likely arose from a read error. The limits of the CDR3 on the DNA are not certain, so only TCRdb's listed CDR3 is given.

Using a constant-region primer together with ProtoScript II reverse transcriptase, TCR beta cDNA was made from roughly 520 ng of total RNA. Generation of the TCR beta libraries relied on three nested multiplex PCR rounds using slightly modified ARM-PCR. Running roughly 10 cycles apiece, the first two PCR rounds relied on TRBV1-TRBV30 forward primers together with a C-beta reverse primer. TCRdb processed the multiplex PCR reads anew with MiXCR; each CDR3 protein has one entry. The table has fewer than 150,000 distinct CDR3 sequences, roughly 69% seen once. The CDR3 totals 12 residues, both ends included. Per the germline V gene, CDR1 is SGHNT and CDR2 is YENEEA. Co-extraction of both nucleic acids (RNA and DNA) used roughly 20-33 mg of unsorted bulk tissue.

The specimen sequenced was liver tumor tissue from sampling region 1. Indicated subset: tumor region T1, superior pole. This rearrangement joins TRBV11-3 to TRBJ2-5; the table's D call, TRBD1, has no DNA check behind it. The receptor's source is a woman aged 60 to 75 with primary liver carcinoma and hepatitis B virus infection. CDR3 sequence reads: CASSPRMGTQYI.